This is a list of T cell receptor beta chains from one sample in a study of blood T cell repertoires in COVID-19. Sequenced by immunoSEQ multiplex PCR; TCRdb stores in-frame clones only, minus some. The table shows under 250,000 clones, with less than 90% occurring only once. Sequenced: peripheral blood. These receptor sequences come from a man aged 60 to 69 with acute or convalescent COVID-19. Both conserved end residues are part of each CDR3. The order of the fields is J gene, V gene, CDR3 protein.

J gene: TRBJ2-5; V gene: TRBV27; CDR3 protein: CASSSGLDRTQYF
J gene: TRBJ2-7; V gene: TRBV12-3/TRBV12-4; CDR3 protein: CASSLVQGYEQYF
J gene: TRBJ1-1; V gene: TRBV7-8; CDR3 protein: CASSRNTFTGLTEAFF
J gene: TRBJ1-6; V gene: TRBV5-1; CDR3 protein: CASSPRTGPNSPLHF
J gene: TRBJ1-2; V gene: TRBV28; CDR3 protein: CASSGGTVPYGYTF
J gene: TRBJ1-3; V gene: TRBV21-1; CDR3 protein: CASSQRDRGSGNTIYF
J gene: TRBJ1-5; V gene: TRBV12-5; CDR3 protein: CASGGGRDNQPQHF
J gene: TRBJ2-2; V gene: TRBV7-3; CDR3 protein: CASSPLAGAGTGELFF
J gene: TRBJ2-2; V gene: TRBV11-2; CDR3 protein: CASSSLAVAQANTGELFF
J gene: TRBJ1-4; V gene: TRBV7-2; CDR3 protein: CASSLPRTGGREKLFF
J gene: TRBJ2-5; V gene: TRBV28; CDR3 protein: CASSPHRDKETQYF
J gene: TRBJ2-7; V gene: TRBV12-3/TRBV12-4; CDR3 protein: CASSPREVGEQYF
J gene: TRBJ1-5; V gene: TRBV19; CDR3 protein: CASSQQGADQPQHF
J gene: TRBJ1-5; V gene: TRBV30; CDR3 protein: CAWSADRGSQPQHF
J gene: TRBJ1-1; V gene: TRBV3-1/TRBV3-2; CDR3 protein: CASSPSRGPAEAFF
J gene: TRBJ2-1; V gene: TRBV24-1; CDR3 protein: CATSAQTGSYNEQFF
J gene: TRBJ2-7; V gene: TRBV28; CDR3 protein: CASSLVGLAGGRGPYEQYF
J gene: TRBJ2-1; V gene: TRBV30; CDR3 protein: CAWSVLGRPNFEQFF
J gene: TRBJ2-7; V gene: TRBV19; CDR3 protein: CASSIGQGQAYEQYF
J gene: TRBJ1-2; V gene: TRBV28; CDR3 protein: CASRRTGDGYTF
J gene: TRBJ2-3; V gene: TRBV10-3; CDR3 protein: CAIRPGQGFDRPNTQYF
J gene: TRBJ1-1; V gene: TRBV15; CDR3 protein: CATSLGQGNTEAFF
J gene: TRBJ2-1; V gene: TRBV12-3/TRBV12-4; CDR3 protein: CATQGTGRNEQFF
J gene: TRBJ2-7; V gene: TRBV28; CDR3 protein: CASSPPTSGVDYEQYF
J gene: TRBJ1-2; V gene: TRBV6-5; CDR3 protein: CASSAGTGPYGYTF